These T cell receptor beta chains were read from a single sample in a study of T cell repertoires in cytomegalovirus infection. TCRdb recomputed calls from the reads with MiXCR, one row per CDR3 protein. The sample carries fewer than 300,000 distinct CDR3 sequences, 20% to 30% recorded once. Sequenced: PBMCs. These receptors were obtained from a human donor in good health (CMV status not recorded). Some clones in this sample may be carry-over from other donors' samples. CDR3s include the opening cysteine and the closing phenylalanine or tryptophan. The D gene is left open where the match is weak. Expanded clones get a size class; other rows say once, few or many, or leave the size out.

v_call	j_call	clone_size	d_call	cdr3_nt	cdr3_aa
TRBV7-2	TRBJ2-1	many	TRBD2	TGTGCCAGCAGCTTCGGGACTAGCGGTTACAATGAGCAGTTCTTC	CASSFGTSGYNEQFF
TRBV6-8	TRBJ2-3	few	-	TGTGCCAGCAGCATGACAGGATCTAGCACAGATACGCAGTATTTT	CASSMTGSSTDTQYF
TRBV19	TRBJ2-1	-	-	TGTGCCAGTAGTAATATGGGGGTGAGAAATGAGCAGTTCTTC	CASSNMGVRNEQFF
TRBV12-3/TRBV12-4	TRBJ1-1	once	-	TGTGCCAGCAGGGGCTCGGGCACTAACACTGAAGCTTTCTTT	CASRGSGTNTEAFF
TRBV5-1	TRBJ2-1	-	-	TGCGCCAGCAGCTTGGTGTCGGGGACGCCCTACAATGAGCAGTTCTTC	CASSLVSGTPYNEQFF
TRBV7-3	TRBJ2-1	-	-	TGTGCCAGCAGCCCAACGGGTAGTTACAATGAGCAGTTCTTC	CASSPTGSYNEQFF
TRBV24-1	TRBJ1-2	few	-	TGTGCCACCAGTGATTCGGGGTCCTCTAACTATGGCTACACCTTC	CATSDSGSSNYGYTF
TRBV12-5	TRBJ2-2	few	-	TGTGCTAGTGGTTTGGTACGAGGGGGAGCCGGGGAGCTGTTTTTT	CASGLVRGGAGELFF
TRBV6-2/TRBV6-3	TRBJ2-3	-	-	TGTGCCAGCAGGGACCTGGGACGAAAGGTCACAGATACGCAGTATTTT	CASRDLGRKVTDTQYF
TRBV10-3	TRBJ2-5	few	-	TGTGCCATCACCGTTGACAACCAAGAGACCCAGTACTTC	CAITVDNQETQYF
TRBV7-6	TRBJ1-3	many	-	TGTGCCAGCAGCCGGGAGGTCTCGGGAAACACCATATATTTT	CASSREVSGNTIYF
TRBV7-6	TRBJ2-1	many	-	TGTGCCAGCAGCTGGCGGGACGACGACAATGAGCAGTTCTTC	CASSWRDDDNEQFF
TRBV2	TRBJ2-3	few	-	TGTGCCAGCAGGCGAGGCCCAGATACGCAGTATTTT	CASRRGPDTQYF
TRBV28	TRBJ1-6	-	-	TGTGCCAGCAGTTTTCGTGGGAATTCACCCCTCCACTTT	CASSFRGNSPLHF
TRBV7-2	TRBJ2-3	many	TRBD2	TGTGCCAGCAGCATTGGACTAGCGGGAGTGGATGGTACGCAGTATTTT	CASSIGLAGVDGTQYF
TRBV20-1	TRBJ1-1	-	TRBD1	TGCAGTGCTCGCGACAGGGGGCACACTGAAGCTTTCTTT	CSARDRGHTEAFF
TRBV7-6	TRBJ2-1	many	TRBD1	TGTGCCAGCAGCTTCGACAGGGGGGGCTACAATGAGCAGTTCTTC	CASSFDRGGYNEQFF
TRBV6-2/TRBV6-3	TRBJ1-6	few	-	TGTGCCAGCAGTTGGAGGACAGCCGGATATTGGAATTCACCCCTCCACTTT	CASSWRTAGYWNSPLHF
TRBV29-1	TRBJ2-5	-	TRBD1	TGCAGCGTTGAAGGGGACAGGGCTATTGTAGAGACCCAGTACTTC	CSVEGDRAIVETQYF
TRBV7-2	TRBJ1-5	many	-	TGTGCCAGCAGCTTTGGGTTAGGGAGCAATCAGCCCCAGCATTTT	CASSFGLGSNQPQHF
TRBV7-2	TRBJ2-3	-	-	TGTGCCAGCAGCTTAGGTTTCGGGAGCACAGATACGCAGTATTTT	CASSLGFGSTDTQYF
TRBV28	TRBJ2-1	few	-	TGTGCCAGCATCCCTAGGGGTTCCTACAATGAGCAGTTCTTC	CASIPRGSYNEQFF